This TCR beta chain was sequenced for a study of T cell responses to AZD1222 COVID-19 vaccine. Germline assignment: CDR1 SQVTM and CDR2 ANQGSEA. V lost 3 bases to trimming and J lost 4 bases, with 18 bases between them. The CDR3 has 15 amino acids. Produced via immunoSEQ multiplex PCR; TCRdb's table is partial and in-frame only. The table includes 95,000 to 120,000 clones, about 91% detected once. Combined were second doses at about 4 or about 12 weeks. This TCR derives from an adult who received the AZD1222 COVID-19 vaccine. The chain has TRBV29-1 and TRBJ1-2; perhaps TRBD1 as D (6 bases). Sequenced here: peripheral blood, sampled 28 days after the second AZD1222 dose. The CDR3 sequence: CSVDAGGQGSYGYTF. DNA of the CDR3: TGCAGCGTTGATGCGGGGGGGCAGGGGAGCTATGGCTACACCTTC.